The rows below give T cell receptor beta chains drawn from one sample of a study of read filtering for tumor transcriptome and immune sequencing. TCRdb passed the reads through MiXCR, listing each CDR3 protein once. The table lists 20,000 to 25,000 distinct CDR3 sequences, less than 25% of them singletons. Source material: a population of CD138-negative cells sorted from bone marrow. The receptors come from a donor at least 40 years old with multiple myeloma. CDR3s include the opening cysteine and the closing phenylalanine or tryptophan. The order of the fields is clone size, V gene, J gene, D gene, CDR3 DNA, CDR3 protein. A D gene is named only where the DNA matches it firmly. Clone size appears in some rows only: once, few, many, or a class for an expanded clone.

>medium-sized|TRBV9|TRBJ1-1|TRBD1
TGTGCCAGCAGCGTAGCAGGGGAGGGGGCCGGTACTGAAGCTTTCTTT
CASSVAGEGAGTEAFF
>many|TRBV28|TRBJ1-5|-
TGTGCCAACCGGGCTCCGGGTCAGCCCCAGCATTTT
CANRAPGQPQHF
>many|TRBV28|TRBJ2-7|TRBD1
TGTGCCAGCGGACAGGGGGCGTTCTACGAGCAGTACTTC
CASGQGAFYEQYF
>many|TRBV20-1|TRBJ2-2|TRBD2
TGCAGTGCTCCTAGCGGGGGGAACACCGGGGAGCTGTTTTTT
CSAPSGGNTGELFF
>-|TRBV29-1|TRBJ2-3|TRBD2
TGCAGCGTTGAAGGGGGGACTAGCGGCTTAGCGCAGTATTTT
CSVEGGTSGLAQYF
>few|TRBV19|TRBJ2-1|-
TGTGCCAGTAGTACCGGGTGGAGCTCCTACAATGGGCAGTTCTTC
CASSTGWSSYNGQFF
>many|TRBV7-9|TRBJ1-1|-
TGTGCCAGCAGCTTTGCGCAGATGAACACTGAAGCTTTCTTT
CASSFAQMNTEAFF
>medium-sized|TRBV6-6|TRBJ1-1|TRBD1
TGTGCCAGCAGTTCAGGGGGGGGCACTGAAGCTTTCTTT
CASSSGGGTEAFF
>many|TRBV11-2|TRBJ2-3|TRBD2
TGTGCCAGCAGCTTGACTAGCGGGCAGAACACAGATACGCAGTATTTT
CASSLTSGQNTDTQYF
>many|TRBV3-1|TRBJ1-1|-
TGTGCCAGCAGCCAAGATCAGATCACTGAAGCTTTCTTT
CASSQDQITEAFF